This paragraph covers one TCR beta chain sequence. They isolated at least 6 million PBMCs from each sample. The data were taken from a study of blood T cells in healthy people across ages. V lost 4 bases, J lost 10 bases, and 8 bases stayed unmatched. CDR1 and CDR2 from the germline V gene are GTSNPN and SVGIG (reference sequence). The CDR3 is made up of 14 amino acids. A J-beta primer mix and a sample-barcoded 5' primer were used in a second PCR of roughly 6 to 11 cycles. A 12-random-nucleotide template-switch adaptor tagged each cDNA molecule. Via MiXCR, TCRdb re-called the 5' RACE reads, giving one row per CDR3 protein. The sample holds some 800,000 distinct CDR3 sequences, under 45% seen once.

The sample taken for sequencing was blood. The receptor comes from a man between 60 and 70 years old in good health. V is TRBV30 and J is TRBJ1-6, with TRBD1 identical over 9 bases. In DNA, the CDR3 is TGTGCCTGGACCAGGACAGGGGTTGTATCACCCCTCCACTTT. Translated: CAWTRTGVVSPLHF.